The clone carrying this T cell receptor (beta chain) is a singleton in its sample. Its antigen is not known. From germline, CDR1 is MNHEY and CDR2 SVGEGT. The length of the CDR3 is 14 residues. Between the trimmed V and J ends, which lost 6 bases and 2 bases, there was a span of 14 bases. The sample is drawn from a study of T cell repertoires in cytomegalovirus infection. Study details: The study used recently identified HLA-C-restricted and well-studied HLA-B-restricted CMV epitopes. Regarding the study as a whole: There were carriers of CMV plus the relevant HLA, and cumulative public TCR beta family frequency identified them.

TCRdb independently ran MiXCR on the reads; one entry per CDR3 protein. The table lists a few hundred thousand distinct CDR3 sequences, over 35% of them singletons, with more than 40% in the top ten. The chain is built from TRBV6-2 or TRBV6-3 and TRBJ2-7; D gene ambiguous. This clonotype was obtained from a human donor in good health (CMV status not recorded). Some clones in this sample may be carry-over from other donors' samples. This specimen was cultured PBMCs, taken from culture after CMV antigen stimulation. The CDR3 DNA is TGTGCCAGCAGCTTCTCCGGACCTCCCTACGAGCAGTACTTC. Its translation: CASSFSGPPYEQYF.